The 12 T cell receptor beta chains listed next were all sequenced from one sample in a study of glioma-infiltrating T cells. TCR alpha and beta CDR3 regions were amplified from RNA using iRepertoire nested multiplex PCR. From the multiplex PCR reads, TCRdb called clonotypes with MiXCR, one entry per CDR3 protein. This sample has 15,000 to 20,000 distinct CDR3 sequences, with roughly 60% found just once. Sequencing used glioma tissue, nonneoplastic brain tissue, or PBMCs (not recorded which). The receptor source for this set is a human donor with low-grade glioma or glioblastoma, undergoing nonglioma brain surgery, or in good health (not recorded which).

In this sample, this clonotype turned up a few times. The chain couples TRBV18 to TRBJ1-1, with a possible D match to TRBD1 (5 bases). Germline assignment: CDR1 KGHSH and CDR2 LQKENI. This CDR3 is 16 amino acids long. V shed 4 bases and J shed 1 base, with 16 bases lying between them. DNA of the CDR3: TGTGCCAGCTCACGCCAAGGGGCTAATTCGAACACTGAAGCTTTCTTT. Residues: CASSRQGANSNTEAFF.

This chain connects TRBV18 to TRBJ2-1; 7 nucleotides agree with TRBD2. The CDR3 consists of 13 residues. Germline CDR1 KGHSH, CDR2 LQKENI. V lost 0 bases to trimming and J lost 7 bases; unmatched junction nucleotides: 0. CDR3: CASSPPRGNEQFF. CDR3 coding DNA: TGTGCCAGCTCACCACCGCGGGGGAATGAGCAGTTCTTC.

This clonotype came up a few times. The chain recombines TRBV20-1 with TRBJ2-3; no reliable D call. V dropped 5 bases and J dropped 6 bases, with 6 bases sitting between them. Germline loops: CDR1 DFQATT, CDR2 SNEGSKA (reference sequence). This CDR3 has 10 amino acids. The CDR3 reads CSAGRDTQYF. CDR3 in DNA: TGCAGTGCTGGCAGGGATACGCAGTATTTT.

The chain joins TRBV7-9 to TRBJ1-2; D call uncertain. The CDR3 spans 12 residues. Trimming pared 5 bases from V and 3 bases from J, leaving 7 bases between. In germline, CDR1 is SEHNR, CDR2 FQNEAQ (reference sequence). The CDR3 is CASSREDYGYTF. CDR3 sequence (DNA): TGTGCCAGCAGCCGGGAAGACTATGGCTACACCTTC.

This clonotype was seen once. The chain recombines TRBV6-1 with TRBJ2-7, with 14 positions matching TRBD2. Germline lookup yields CDR1 MNHNS and CDR2 SASEGT. J was trimmed by 4 bases and V by 4 bases; bases with no gene match: 3. CDR3 size: 15 residues. CDR3 in DNA: TGTGCCAGCAGTGGCGGACTAGCGGGGGGATACGAGCAGTACTTC. The encoded protein is CASSGGLAGGYEQYF.

This clonotype was seen at least ten times. The rearrangement links TRBV29-1 to TRBJ2-2; D remains unclear. Germline V gives CDR1 SQVTM, CDR2 ANQGSEA. The CDR3 extends over 13 amino acids. The germline V and J ends were trimmed by 7 bases and 0 bases, with 9 bases remaining between them. The DNA for the CDR3 is TGCAGCGGGAGACAATCGAACACCGGGGAGCTGTTTTTT. Its protein product is CSGRQSNTGELFF.

Comments on this clonotype: A read error may account for a junction end that differs from germline. The genes are TRBV7-6 and TRBJ2-3, with D perhaps TRBD2 (8 bases). CDR1 and CDR2 (germline): SGHVS, FNYEAQ. This CDR3 spans 17 amino acids. DNA of the CDR3: TGTGCCAGCAGCTTAGGAGGGTACCGTAGCGGGACAGATACGCAGTGTTTT. Its protein product is CASSLGGYRSGTDTQCF. Drawing the rest from reference TRBV7-6 and TRBJ2-3, the complete variable domain is GAGVSQSPRYKVTKRGQDVALRCDPISGHVSLYWYRQALGQGPEFLTYFNYEAQQDKSGLPNDRFSAERPEGSISTLTIQRTEQRDSAMYRCASSLGGYRSGTDTQCFGPGTRLTVL.

This clonotype occurred many times. The chain employs TRBV29-1 and TRBJ1-3; 7 nucleotides line up with TRBD1. This CDR3 contains 15 residues. Germline trimming cut 6 bases from V and 3 bases from J; bases unmatched to any gene: 11. Looked up from germline, CDR1 is SQVTM and CDR2 is ANQGSEA. The chain's CDR3 is CSVGGGTGDGNTIYF. CDR3 nucleotide sequence: TGCAGCGTAGGAGGTGGTACAGGGGATGGAAACACCATATATTTT.

Comment on this clonotype: Its ends do not fully match the called genes, so a read error is possible. The J gene is TRBJ1-3, the V gene TRBV6-5; D not resolved. The CDR3 sequence is 14 residues long. From germline, CDR1 is MNHEY and CDR2 SVGAGI. The CDR3 protein is CASSSANSVNTIYF. The CDR3 DNA sequence: TGTGCCAGCAGTTCGGCGAACTCTGTAAACACCATATATTTT.

J is TRBJ2-6 and V is TRBV28; possibly TRBD1 for D (6 bases). Per the germline V gene, CDR1 is MDHEN and CDR2 is SYDVKM. The V end lost 6 bases, the J end lost 0 bases, and 15 bases lay between the germline ends. This CDR3 has 17 amino acids. CDR3 protein: CASSPDRYSSGANVLTF. Written as DNA, the CDR3 is TGTGCCAGCAGCCCGGACAGATACAGCTCTGGGGCCAACGTCCTGACTTTC.

A single count supports this clonotype. The gene calls are TRBV28 and TRBJ1-2; D is uncertain. The CDR3 is made up of 11 amino acids. Germline CDR1 is MDHEN and CDR2 is SYDVKM. The germline V and J ends were trimmed by 6 bases and 1 base, with 3 bases remaining between them. Here the CDR3 reads CASSYNYGYTF. The CDR3 coding sequence is TGTGCCAGCAGCTATAACTATGGCTACACCTTC.

Written as DNA, the CDR3 is TGCAGTGCTACATGGGACAGTCAAGAGACCCAGTACTTC. Protein product: CSATWDSQETQYF. This chain links TRBV20-1 with TRBJ2-5; the match to TRBD1 covers 7 bases. The junction had 4 bases not matched to a gene; V was cut back by 4 bases and J by 2 bases. Germline CDR1 is DFQATT and CDR2 is SNEGSKA (reference sequence). This CDR3 contains 13 residues.